This T cell receptor beta chain appears in the sequencing data of a study of blood T cell repertoires in COVID-19. Germline-derived CDR1 and CDR2 are MNHNY and SVGAGI (reference sequence). The CDR3 has 15 residues. With V trimmed by 6 bases and J by 5 bases, 7 bases remained unmatched. Libraries were prepared by immunoSEQ multiplex PCR; TCRdb keeps only in-frame clonotypes and omits some of them. The data show tens of thousands of clones, about 80% seen once. The chain combines TRBV6-6 with TRBJ2-1; TRBD2 aligns across 10 bases. The source material was peripheral blood. The sequence derives from a human donor in a cohort sampled during active COVID-19. CDR3 coding DNA: TGTGCCAGCAGATTAGCGGGAGGCTTTGACAATGAGCAGTTCTTC. Protein sequence: CASRLAGGFDNEQFF.